Included here is one T cell receptor beta chain sequence, with context. Its antigen is still unknown. No per-base quality is available; no much larger clone lies one base away. This entry is derived from a study of shared clonotypes between healthy human individuals (dated by TCRdb to about 2020). Study-wide context: Two women and a few men aged 18 to 49 years were included in the cohort. The study deeply sequenced blood TCR repertoires of about five healthy adults to estimate repertoire size and the extent of clonotype sharing between individuals. Between about 0.85 and 9.5 billion PBMCs per donor were obtained by leukapheresis. To increase sequencing depth and limit assay-specific biases, TCR repertoire library preparation and sequencing were carried out by different laboratories using diverse techniques. For each donor, CD4 naive and CD4 memory were each run on three plates, CD8 naive on two plates, and CD8 memory on one plate.

For the CD8 naive samples, CD45RO-negative cells were positively selected for CCR7, yielding a CD45RA+CCR7+ population from which TemRA cells were excluded. Healthy HIV-negative adults with no recently reported acute infections or vaccinations were included as donors. Every donor was a Caucasian adult living in Nashville, Tennessee, USA. After blood collection by leukapheresis, PBMCs were isolated using Ficoll-Histopaque density gradient centrifugation and then cryopreserved in the vapor phase of liquid nitrogen. Analytical flow cytometry was used to check the purity and quantity of every magnetically sorted T cell population. Genomic DNA was isolated from every sorted fraction and measured by UV absorbance on a Nanodrop 2000c. The CDR3 spans 14 residues, from the cysteine through the phenylalanine. CDR3 DNA only is kept here, 42 bases in frame from base 1. Relative to germline, V is 6 bases shorter and J is 2 bases shorter, with 14 bases between their ends. Sequences LNHNV (CDR1) and YYDKDF (CDR2) are obtained from the germline V gene (reference sequence).

Using the deep immunoSEQ assay, TCR CDR3 regions were amplified from genomic DNA by multiplex PCR. Extracted genomic DNA from each cell subset was spread evenly across all wells of several immunoSEQ 96-well plates, with each plate serving as a replicate. For sorted subsets, 150 to 250 ng of genomic DNA, equivalent to about 30,000 T cell genomes, went into each replicate PCR. Purified libraries were measured with a Qubit 3.0 fluorometer, size-checked on a Bioanalyzer 2100, and measured again with the KAPA Library Quantification kit. A separate single-read 150-cycle Illumina NextSeq 550 flow cell was used to sequence each immunoSEQ 96-well plate. Concerning the study's data processing: Because the immunoSEQ output held only junctional sequences and lacked quality scores, the filtering could not match the filtering applied to full-length reads. Sequences were annotated with PyIR, a Python wrapper for IgBLAST v1.9, and V/J genes and CDR3 were assigned using IMGT germline references. Any read was removed if the V/J assignment was weak (E-value above 1e-6), the CDR3 was missing, or the read contained stop codons, out-of-frame junctions, or ambiguous translated residues. V3J clonotypes were defined as sequences sharing an identical inferred V gene, J gene, and CDR3 amino acid sequence. To compute the percentage overlap between repertoires, the number of shared unique clonotypes was divided by the size of the smaller repertoire. Richness of each repertoire was evaluated using RTK rarefaction, the Chao1 estimator, and Recon v2.1 estimates of unobserved clonotypes. Generation probabilities for all TCRbeta clonotypes obtained by the gDNA method from a handful of donors were computed using OLGA. Here the immuneACCESS table is served through TCRdb, limited to in-frame sequences with V and J called. Missing clones are a known gap in these copies; in checked studies unresolved V genes cover under half, and the rest lacks a known reason. The DNA gave D and trimming, while V, J and clone size come from that table. This sample lists around 600,000 clones; approximately 95% were detected once. Approximately 0.11% of the sample is in the top ten clones.

Study-wide conclusions, independent of this receptor: Clonotypes shared by all four sorted-subset donors showed higher generation probabilities than non-shared clonotypes. Around 5.4% of naive CD4, around 3.5% of naive CD8, approximately 2% of memory CD4, and more than 0.35% of memory CD8 clonotypes were shared across a few donors. Estimated clonotype richness was generally larger for naive than for memory subsets. Incomplete sequencing was indicated by rarefaction of sorted-subset datasets, despite the large sequencing depth. Sampling was restricted to blood, and TCR repertoires in tissues likely differ from the TCR repertoires found in blood. Because the study included only a small number of donors, the genetic and exposure-history diversity represented was limited. Pairwise subsampling indicated that sequencing depth was expected to affect the degree of clonotype sharing among donors.

Sequencing was done on a sample of naive CD8+ T cells sorted from blood. Sample cell subset or site, as interpreted from the label and publication: CD45RA+CCR7+. The clonotype was recovered from a woman in her twenties or thirties in good health. The chain links TRBV15 with TRBJ2-7; the D gene remains uncertain. The CDR3 protein sequence reads: CATRTGPEAYEQYF. The sequence in DNA is TGTGCCACCAGGACCGGGCCCGAGGCCTACGAGCAGTACTTC.